This T cell receptor (beta chain) was sequenced in a study of blood T cells in healthy people across ages. Study-wide results and caveats: Investigators treated diversity estimates from one million T cells as underestimates. Lack of knowledge of donor CMV status possibly confounded expanded clonotype changes. The study found more naive CD4+ cells and higher diversity in long-lived than aged donors.

Notes on this clonotype: The antigen remains undetermined.

Through a sample-barcoded 5' primer and a J-beta primer mix, a second PCR was run for about 6 to 11 cycles. Each CDR3 protein is one row after TCRdb ran MiXCR on the 5' RACE reads. The data contain some 1,500,000 distinct CDR3 sequences, roughly two fifths of them seen just once; the ten biggest clones take up under 5%. The CDR3 runs to 16 residues. Germline V gene lookup returns CDR1 MNHEY and CDR2 SVGEGT. V shed 7 bases and J shed 5 bases, with 21 bases lying between them. The V and J genes are TRBV6-2 or TRBV6-3 and TRBJ2-1; TRBD2 might be the D (6 bases). Sequences were obtained from blood. The sequence derives from a woman in her late teens or twenties in good health. The CDR3 sequence: CASIPLAGRINNEQFF. CDR3 DNA: TGTGCCAGCATACCCCTCGCGGGACGAATCAACAATGAGCAGTTCTTC.